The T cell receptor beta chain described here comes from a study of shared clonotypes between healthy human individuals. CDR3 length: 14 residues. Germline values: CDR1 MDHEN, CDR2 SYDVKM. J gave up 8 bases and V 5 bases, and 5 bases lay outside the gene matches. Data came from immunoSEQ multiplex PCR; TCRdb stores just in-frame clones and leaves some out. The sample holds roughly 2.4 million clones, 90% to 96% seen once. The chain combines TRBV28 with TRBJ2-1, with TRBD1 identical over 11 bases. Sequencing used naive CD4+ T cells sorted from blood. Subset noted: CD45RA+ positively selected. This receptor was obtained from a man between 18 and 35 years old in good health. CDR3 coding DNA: TGTGCCAGCAGTCGGACAGGGGGCAGGGATGAGCAGTTCTTC. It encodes CASSRTGGRDEQFF.